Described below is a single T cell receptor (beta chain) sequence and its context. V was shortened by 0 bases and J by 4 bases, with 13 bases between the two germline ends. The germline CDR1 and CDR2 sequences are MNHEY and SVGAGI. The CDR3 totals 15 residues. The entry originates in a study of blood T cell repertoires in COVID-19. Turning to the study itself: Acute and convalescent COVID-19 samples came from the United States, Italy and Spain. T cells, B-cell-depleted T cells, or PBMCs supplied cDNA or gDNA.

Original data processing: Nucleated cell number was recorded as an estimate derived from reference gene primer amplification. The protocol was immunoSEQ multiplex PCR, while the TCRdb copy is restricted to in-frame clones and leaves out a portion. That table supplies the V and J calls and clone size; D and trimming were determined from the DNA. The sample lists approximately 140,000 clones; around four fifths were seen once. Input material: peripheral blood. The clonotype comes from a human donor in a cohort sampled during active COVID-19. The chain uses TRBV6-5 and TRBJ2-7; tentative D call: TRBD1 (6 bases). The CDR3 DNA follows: TGTGCCAGCAGTTACTCGACCGGGACACGATACGAGCAGTACTTC. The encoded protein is CASSYSTGTRYEQYF.